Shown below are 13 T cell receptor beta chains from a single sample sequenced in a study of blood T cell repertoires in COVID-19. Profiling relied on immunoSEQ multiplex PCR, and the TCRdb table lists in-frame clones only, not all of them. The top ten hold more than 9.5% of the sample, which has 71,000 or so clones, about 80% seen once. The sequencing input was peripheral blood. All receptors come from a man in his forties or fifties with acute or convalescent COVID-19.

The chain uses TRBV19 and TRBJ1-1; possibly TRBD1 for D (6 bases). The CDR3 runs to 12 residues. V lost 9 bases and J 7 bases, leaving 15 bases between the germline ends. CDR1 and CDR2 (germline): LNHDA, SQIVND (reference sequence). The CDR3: CASRTDSIEAFF. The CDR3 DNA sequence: TGTGCCAGCCGGACAGACTCGATTGAAGCTTTCTTT.

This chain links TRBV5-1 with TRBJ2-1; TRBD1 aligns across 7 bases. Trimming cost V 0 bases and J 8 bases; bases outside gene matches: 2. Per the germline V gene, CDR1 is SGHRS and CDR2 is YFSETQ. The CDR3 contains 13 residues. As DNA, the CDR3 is TGCGCCAGCAGCTTGGACACAGGGGATGAGCAGTTCTTC. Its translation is CASSLDTGDEQFF.

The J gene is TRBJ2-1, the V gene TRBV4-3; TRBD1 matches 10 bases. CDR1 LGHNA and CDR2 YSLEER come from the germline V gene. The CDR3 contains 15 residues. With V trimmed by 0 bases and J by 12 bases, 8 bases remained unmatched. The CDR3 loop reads CASSQERDRGLGQFF. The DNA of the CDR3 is TGCGCCAGCAGCCAAGAACGGGACAGGGGATTGGGGCAGTTCTTC.

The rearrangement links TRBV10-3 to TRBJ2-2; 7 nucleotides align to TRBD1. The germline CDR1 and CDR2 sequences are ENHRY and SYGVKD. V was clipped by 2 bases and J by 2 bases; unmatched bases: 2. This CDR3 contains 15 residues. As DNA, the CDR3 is TGTGCCATCAGTGAGGGACAGGCAAACACCGGGGAGCTGTTTTTT. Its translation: CAISEGQANTGELFF.

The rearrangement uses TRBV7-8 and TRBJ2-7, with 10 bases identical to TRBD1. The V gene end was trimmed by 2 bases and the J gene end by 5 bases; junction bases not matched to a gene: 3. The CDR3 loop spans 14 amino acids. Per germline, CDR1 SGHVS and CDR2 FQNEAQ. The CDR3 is CASSLRDRGDEQYF. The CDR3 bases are TGTGCCAGCAGCTTAAGGGACAGGGGAGACGAGCAGTACTTC.

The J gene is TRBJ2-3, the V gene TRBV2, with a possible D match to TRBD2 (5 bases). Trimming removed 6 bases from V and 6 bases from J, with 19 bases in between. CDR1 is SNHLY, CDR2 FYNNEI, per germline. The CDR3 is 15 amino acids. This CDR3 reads CASRARGRGFDTQYF. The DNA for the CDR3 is TGTGCCAGCAGGGCCCGGGGTAGAGGGTTCGATACGCAGTATTTT. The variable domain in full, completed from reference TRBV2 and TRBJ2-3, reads EPEVTQTPSHQVTQMGQEVILRCVPISNHLYFYWYRQILGQKVEFLVSFYNNEISEKSEIFDDQFSVERPDGSNFTLKIRSTKLEDSAMYFCASRARGRGFDTQYFGPGTRLTVL.

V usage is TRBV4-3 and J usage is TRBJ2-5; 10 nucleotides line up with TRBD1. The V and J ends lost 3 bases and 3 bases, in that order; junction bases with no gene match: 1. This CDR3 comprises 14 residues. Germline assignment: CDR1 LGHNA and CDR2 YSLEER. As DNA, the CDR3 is TGCGCCAGCAGCCACGGACAGGGGGAAGAGACCCAGTACTTC. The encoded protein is CASSHGQGEETQYF.

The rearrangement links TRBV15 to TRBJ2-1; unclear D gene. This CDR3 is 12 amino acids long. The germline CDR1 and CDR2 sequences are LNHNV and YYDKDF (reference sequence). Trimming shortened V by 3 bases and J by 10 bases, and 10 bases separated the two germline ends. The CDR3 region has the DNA TGTGCCACCAGCAGCGCTCAGGTAGAGCAGTTCTTC. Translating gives CATSSAQVEQFF.

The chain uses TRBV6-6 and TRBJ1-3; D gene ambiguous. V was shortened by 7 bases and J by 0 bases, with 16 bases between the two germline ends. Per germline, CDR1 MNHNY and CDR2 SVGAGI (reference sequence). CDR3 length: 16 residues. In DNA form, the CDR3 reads TGTGCCAGCACCTCGGGAAGGGCCAACTCTGGAAACACCATATATTTT. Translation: CASTSGRANSGNTIYF.

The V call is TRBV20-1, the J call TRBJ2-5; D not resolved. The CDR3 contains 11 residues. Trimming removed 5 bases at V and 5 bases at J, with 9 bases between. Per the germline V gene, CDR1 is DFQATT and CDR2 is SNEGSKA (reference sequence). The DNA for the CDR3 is TGCAGTGCTTCCTCCGGGGAGACCCAGTACTTC. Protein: CSASSGETQYF.

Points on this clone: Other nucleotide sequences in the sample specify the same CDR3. The chain's CDR3 is CASSPPSSYEQYF. DNA of the CDR3: TGTGCCAGCTCACCACCTAGCAGCTACGAGCAGTACTTC. The chain joins TRBV18 to TRBJ2-7, with unresolved D. This CDR3 has 13 residues. Trimming removed 0 bases at V and 3 bases at J, with 6 bases between. Germline V gene lookup returns CDR1 KGHSH and CDR2 LQKENI.

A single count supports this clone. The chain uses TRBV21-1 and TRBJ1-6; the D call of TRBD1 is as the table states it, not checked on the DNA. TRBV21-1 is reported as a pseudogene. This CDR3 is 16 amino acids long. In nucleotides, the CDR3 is TGTGCCAGCGAACCTCTCCCGGGACAGGGCGGATCACCCCTCCACTTT. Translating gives CASEPLPGQGGSPLHF.

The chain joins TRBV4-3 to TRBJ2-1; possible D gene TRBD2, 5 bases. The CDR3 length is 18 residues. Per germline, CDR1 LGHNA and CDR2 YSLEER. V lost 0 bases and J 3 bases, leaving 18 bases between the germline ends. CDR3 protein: CASSQDPLAELIYNEQFF. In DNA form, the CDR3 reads TGCGCCAGCAGCCAAGATCCCCTAGCTGAACTCATCTACAATGAGCAGTTCTTC.